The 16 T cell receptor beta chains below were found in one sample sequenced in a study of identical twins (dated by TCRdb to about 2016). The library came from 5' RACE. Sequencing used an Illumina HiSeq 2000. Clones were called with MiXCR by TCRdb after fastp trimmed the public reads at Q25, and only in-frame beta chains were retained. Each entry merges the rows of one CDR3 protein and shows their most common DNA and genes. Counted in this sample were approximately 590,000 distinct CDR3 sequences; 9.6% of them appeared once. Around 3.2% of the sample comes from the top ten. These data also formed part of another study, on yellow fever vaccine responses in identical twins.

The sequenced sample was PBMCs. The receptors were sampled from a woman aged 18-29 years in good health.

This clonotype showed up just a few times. This chain's CDR3 is CASSYSTGLGETQYF. CDR3 DNA sequence: TGTGCCAGCAGTTACTCGACAGGGCTCGGGGAGACCCAGTACTTC. The J gene is TRBJ2-5, the V gene TRBV6-5; TRBD1 matches 7 bases. V gave up 0 bases and J gave up 5 bases; unmatched junction bases: 6. Germline V gives CDR1 MNHEY, CDR2 SVGAGI. This CDR3 comprises 15 residues.

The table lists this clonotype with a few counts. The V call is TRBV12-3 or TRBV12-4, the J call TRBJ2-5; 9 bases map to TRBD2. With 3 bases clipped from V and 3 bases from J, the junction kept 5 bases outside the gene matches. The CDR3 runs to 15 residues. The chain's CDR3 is CASSLLAGDEETQYF. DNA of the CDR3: TGTGCCAGCAGTTTGTTAGCGGGAGACGAAGAGACCCAGTACTTC.

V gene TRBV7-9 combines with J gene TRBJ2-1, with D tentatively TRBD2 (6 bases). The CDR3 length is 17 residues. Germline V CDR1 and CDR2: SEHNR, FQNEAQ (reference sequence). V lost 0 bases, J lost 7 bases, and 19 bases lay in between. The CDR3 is CASSLALGLSGVNEQFF. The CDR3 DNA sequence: TGTGCCAGCAGCTTAGCATTGGGACTGTCCGGGGTAAATGAGCAGTTCTTC.

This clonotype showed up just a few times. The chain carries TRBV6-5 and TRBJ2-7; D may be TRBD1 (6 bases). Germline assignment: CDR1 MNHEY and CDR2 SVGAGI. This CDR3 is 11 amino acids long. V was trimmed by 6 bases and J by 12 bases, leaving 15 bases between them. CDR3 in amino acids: CASRQGSGLYF. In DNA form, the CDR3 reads TGTGCCAGCAGACAGGGTTCCGGGCTGTACTTC.

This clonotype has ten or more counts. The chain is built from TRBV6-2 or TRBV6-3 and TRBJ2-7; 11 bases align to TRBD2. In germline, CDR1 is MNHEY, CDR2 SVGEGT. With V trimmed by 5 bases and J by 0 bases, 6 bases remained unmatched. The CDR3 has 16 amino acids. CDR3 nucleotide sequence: TGTGCCAGCAGTACCCAGGGACTAGCGGACTCCTACGAGCAGTACTTC. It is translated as CASSTQGLADSYEQYF.

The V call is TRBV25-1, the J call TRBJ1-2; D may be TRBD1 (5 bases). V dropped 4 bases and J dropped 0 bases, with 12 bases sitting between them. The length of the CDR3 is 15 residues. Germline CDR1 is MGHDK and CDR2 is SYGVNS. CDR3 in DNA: TGTGCCAGCAGTGCCGGCACAGGTACTAACTATGGCTACACCTTC. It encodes CASSAGTGTNYGYTF.

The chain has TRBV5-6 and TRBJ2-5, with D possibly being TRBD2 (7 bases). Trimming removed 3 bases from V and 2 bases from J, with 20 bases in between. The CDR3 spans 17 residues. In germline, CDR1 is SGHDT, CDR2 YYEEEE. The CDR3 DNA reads TGTGCCAGCAGCTGGGGGGCTAGCGGTTGGGGACAAGAGACCCAGTACTTC. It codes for CASSWGASGWGQETQYF.

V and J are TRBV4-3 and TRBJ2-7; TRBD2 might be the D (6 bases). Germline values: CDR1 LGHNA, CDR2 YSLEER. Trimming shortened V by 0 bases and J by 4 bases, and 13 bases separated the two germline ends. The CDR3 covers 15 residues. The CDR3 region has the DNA TGCGCCAGCAGCCAAGATCTGGGGGGAGTATACGAGCAGTACTTC. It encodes CASSQDLGGVYEQYF.

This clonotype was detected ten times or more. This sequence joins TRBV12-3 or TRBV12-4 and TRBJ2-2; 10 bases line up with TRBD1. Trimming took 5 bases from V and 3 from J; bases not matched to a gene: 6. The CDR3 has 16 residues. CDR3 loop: CASSRGQGGYTGELFF. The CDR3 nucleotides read TGTGCCAGCAGTCGCGGACAGGGGGGATACACCGGGGAGCTGTTTTTT.

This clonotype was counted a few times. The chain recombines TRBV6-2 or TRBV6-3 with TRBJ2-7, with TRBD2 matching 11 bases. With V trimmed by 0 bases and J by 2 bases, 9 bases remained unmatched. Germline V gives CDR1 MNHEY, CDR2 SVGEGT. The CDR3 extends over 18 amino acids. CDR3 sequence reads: CASSYSFLAGGFTYEQYF. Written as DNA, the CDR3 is TGTGCCAGCAGTTACTCGTTCCTAGCGGGAGGATTTACCTACGAGCAGTACTTC.

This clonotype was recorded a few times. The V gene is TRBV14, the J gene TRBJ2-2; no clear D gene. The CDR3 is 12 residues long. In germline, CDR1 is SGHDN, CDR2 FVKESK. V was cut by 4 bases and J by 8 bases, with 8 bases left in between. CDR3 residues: CASSPMKGELFF. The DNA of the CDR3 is TGTGCCAGCAGCCCTATGAAGGGGGAGCTGTTTTTT.

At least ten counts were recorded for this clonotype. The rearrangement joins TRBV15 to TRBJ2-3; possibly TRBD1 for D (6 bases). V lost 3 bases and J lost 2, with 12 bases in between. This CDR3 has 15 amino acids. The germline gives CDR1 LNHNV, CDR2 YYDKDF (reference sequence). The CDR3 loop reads CATSSVGAPTDTQYF. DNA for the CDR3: TGTGCCACCAGCAGTGTGGGGGCCCCCACAGATACGCAGTATTTT.

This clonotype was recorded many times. CDR3 DNA sequence: TGTGCCAGCAGTTACTCGGGAGCGGTGAACACTGAAGCTTTCTTT. Translated, it gives CASSYSGAVNTEAFF. The chain combines TRBV6-5 with TRBJ1-1; D not resolved. V was trimmed by 0 bases and J by 0 bases, leaving 8 bases between them. CDR3 length equals 15 residues. CDR1 and CDR2 from the germline V gene are MNHEY and SVGAGI.

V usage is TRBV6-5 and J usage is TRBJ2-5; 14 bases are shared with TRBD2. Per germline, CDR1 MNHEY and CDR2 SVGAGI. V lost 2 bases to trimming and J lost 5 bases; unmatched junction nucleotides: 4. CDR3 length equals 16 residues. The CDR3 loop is CASSYPTSGRGETQYF. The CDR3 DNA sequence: TGTGCCAGCAGTTACCCGACTAGCGGGAGGGGGGAGACCCAGTACTTC.

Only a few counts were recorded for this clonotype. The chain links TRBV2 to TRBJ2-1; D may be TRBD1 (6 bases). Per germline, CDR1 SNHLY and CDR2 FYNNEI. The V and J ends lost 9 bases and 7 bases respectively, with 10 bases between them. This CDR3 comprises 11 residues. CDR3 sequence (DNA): TGTGCCAGTGGACAGCTGAATGAGCAGTTCTTC. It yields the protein CASGQLNEQFF.

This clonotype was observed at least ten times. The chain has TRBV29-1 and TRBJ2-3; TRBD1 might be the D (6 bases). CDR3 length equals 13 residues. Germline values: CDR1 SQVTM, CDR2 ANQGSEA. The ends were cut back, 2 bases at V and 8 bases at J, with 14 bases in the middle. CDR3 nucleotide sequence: TGCAGCGTTGAAAATGGGGGCATGGGTACGCAGTATTTT. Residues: CSVENGGMGTQYF.